The T cell receptor beta chain described here comes from a study of blood T cell repertoires in COVID-19. About the research overall: COVID-19 samples collected from the United States, Italy and Spain covered acute and convalescent phases. The analysed material was cDNA or gDNA that came from T cells, B-cell-depleted T cells, or PBMCs.

Germline CDR1 reads LNHDA; CDR2 reads SQIVND (reference sequence). CDR3 length equals 16 residues. Trimming cost V 2 bases and J 1 base; bases outside gene matches: 6. Study processing details: Estimation of nucleated cell counts was performed using reference gene primer amplification. Method: immunoSEQ multiplex PCR; TCRdb's copy keeps in-frame clones and lacks some. The DNA was the basis for D and trimming; V, J and clone size are from that table. The table has over 250,000 clones, roughly 90% seen once; the top ten hold 3.5% to 4.5%. Sequencing used peripheral blood. This chain joins TRBV19 and TRBJ1-2; 8 bases map to TRBD1. This clonotype was obtained from a man aged 55 to 70 who had recovered from COVID-19. The DNA of the CDR3 is TGTGCCAGTAGTATAACTTCAGGGGGCCTTAACTATGGCTACACCTTC. Its protein is CASSITSGGLNYGYTF.